A single T cell receptor (beta chain) is shown here with its context. This sample was included in a study of control samples from healthy donors and cancer patients. Germline V gene sequence: CDR1 LGHDT, CDR2 YNNKEL (reference sequence). The CDR3 is made up of 16 amino acids. Trimming took 4 bases from V and 4 from J, leaving 19 bases between them. Libraries were prepared by immunoSEQ multiplex PCR; TCRdb keeps only in-frame clonotypes and omits some of them. The sample lists 98,000 or so clones; approximately 82% were seen once. The sequence was obtained from a man in his sixties in good health. The V call is TRBV3-1 (or the pseudogene TRBV3-2), the J call TRBJ1-2; a possible D gene is TRBD1 (6 bases). Sequenced sample: blood. The CDR3 DNA follows: TGTGCCAGCAGCCCAACGGACAGCCTGTCATTCTATGGCTACACCTTC. Its protein product is CASSPTDSLSFYGYTF.